The clone carrying this TCR beta chain was counted a few times. Its antigen remains unknown. Only in-frame clones appear in the TCRdb table, and some are missing; sequencing was by immunoSEQ multiplex PCR. Of tens of thousands of clones in the sample, roughly 93% were seen once. V lost 5 bases, J lost 4 bases, and 7 bases stayed unmatched. This CDR3 region has 15 residues. Germline V gene lookup returns CDR1 MNHEY and CDR2 SVGAGI. The data derive from a study of chemoradiotherapy in HPV16-positive cancers. Whole-study findings and limits: Candidate HPV-specific clones and E7-related TCR motifs grew in tumor during treatment.

The sequence derives from a human donor with HPV-associated anogenital cancer. This sequence joins TRBV6-5 and TRBJ2-3; TRBD2 agrees at 9 bases. This specimen was blood, taken from a patient who underwent chemoradiotherapy. CDR3 amino acids: CASSLSGSGSDTQYF. The CDR3, as DNA: TGTGCCAGCAGTCTTAGCGGGAGTGGGTCAGATACGCAGTATTTT.